This TCR beta chain was observed in a study of blood T cell repertoires in COVID-19 (dated by TCRdb to 2020 to 2022). The study in broad terms: Samples covering the acute and convalescent phases of COVID-19 were provided by collaborators in the United States, Italy and Spain. The prospective study material was composed of cDNA or gDNA derived from T cells, B-cell-depleted T cells, or PBMCs. Deeply sampled blood TCRbeta repertoires from subjects exposed to, actively infected with, or recovered from COVID-19 were included in the dataset. The sample metadata nearly always contained a de-identified subject ID, COVID-19 status, age in years and sex. A freely available public database, intended as a resource for researchers studying the immune response to SARS-CoV-2, is where the repertoires were released. The samples were drawn from the first 160 participants of the ongoing ImmuneRACE study and from under 1,500 subjects provided by 6 global collaborators. Where available, HLA class I and class II types were obtained from metadata supplied by the sample provider rather than from assay-based typing.

TCRbeta CDR3 regions were amplified from genomic DNA by means of the immunoSEQ Assay, a bias-controlled multiplex PCR. The original methods were these. The number of nucleated cells in each sample was estimated by amplification of reference gene primers within the assay. To quantify the absolute abundance of each unique TCRbeta CDR3 rearrangement, sequence reads were collapsed and filtered. Productive Simpson clonality was computed per sample as the square root of Simpson's diversity index over productive rearrangements. TCRdb re-hosts the immuneACCESS table, in-frame sequences only. Its copies lack some clones; in the studies checked, an unresolved V gene accounts for under half of them, and the cause for the rest is not known. V, J and clone size are those of that table, while D and trimming were read from the DNA. In all, the sample holds about 320,000 clones, and 65% to 90% of those were seen once. Just over 7% of the sample rests with the top ten.

Whole blood was collected in K2EDTA tubes by collaborating institutions according to the institutions' own protocols. For TCRbeta analysis, collaborator samples were shipped as frozen whole blood, as isolated PBMCs, or as DNA extracted from either sample type. Trimming removed 0 bases from V and 3 bases from J, leaving 15 bases between the germline ends. CDR1 and CDR2 were assigned from the germline V gene as SGDLS and YYNGEE. The CDR3 starts with the cysteine, ends with the phenylalanine, and has 16 residues. The kept DNA is CDR3 alone, 48 bases in frame from the first base. Study-level results and caveats: The amount of clinical and demographic metadata varied by source and participant and was provided uncurated.

A note on this clone: Its antigen is currently not known. Nothing much larger sits one base from this clone, and base qualities are not available.

The chain is made from TRBV9 and TRBJ1-1; perhaps TRBD1 is the D gene, with 5 bases matching. The clonotype originates from a human donor in a cohort sampled during active COVID-19. The sequenced sample was peripheral blood. The CDR3: CASSVAGAGLDTEAFF. The base sequence is TGTGCCAGCAGCGTAGCTGGGGCAGGGCTGGACACTGAAGCTTTCTTT.